This TCR beta chain was sequenced during a study of cytomegalovirus exposure and HLA in healthy donors. V lost 4 bases, J lost 5 bases, and 3 bases stayed unmatched. Germline CDR1 reads LGHNA; CDR2 reads YSLEER. The CDR3 extends over 15 amino acids. 13 Jbeta primers and 60 Vbeta primers were used for the PCR. In the source study's methods: In a later analysis, of roughly 83 million unique beta chains, about 11 million appeared in at least two donors. The protocol was immunoSEQ multiplex PCR, while the TCRdb copy is restricted to in-frame clones and leaves out a portion. The V and J calls and the clone size are those of that table, but D and trimming were determined from the DNA. The repertoire has under 150,000 clones, roughly 60% of them found once; the top ten carry about 9.1%.

The V gene is TRBV4-3, the J gene TRBJ2-7, with 15 bases aligning to TRBD2. The clonotype comes from a man in his forties in good health and CMV-seropositive. Material: PBMCs. In nucleotides, the CDR3 is TGCGCCAGCAGCCGAGGGACTAGCGGGAGGCACGAGCAGTACTTC. It codes for CASSRGTSGRHEQYF.